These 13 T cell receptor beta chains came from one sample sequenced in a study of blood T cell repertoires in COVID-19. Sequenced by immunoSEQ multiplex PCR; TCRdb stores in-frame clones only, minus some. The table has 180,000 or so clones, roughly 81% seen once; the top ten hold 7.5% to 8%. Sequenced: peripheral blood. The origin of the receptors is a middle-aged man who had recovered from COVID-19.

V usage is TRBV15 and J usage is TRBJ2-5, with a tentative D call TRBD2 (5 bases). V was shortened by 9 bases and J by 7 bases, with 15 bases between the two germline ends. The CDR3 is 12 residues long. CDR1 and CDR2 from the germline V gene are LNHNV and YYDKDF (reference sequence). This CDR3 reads CATSRGEGTQYF. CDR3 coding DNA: TGTGCCACGAGCCGGGGAGAGGGGACCCAGTACTTC.

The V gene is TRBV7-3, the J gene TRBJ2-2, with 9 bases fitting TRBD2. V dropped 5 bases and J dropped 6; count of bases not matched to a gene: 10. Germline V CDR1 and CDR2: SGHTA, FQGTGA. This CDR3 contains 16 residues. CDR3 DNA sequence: TGTGCCAGCAGCCCGTCTAGCGGGGTTGTATCCGGGGAGCTGTTTTTT. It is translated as CASSPSSGVVSGELFF.

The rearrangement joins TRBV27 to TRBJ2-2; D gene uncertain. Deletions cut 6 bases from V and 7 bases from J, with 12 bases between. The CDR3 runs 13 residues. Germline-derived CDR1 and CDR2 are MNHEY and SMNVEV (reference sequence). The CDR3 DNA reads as TGTGCCAGCAGCTACGGTCCGATCGGGGAGCTGTTTTTT. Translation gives CASSYGPIGELFF.

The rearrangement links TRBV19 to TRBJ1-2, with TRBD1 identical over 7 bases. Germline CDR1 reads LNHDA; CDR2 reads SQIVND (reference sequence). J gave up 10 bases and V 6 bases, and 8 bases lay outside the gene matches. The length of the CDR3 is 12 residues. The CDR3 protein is CASRTNTGVYTF. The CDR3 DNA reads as TGTGCCAGTAGGACCAACACAGGGGTCTACACCTTC.

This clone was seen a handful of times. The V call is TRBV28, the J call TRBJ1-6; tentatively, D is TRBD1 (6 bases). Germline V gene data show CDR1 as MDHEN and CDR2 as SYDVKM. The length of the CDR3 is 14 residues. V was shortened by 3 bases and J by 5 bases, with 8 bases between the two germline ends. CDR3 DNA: TGTGCCAGCAGTTTTGGACAGAATAATTCACCCCTCCACTTT. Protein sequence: CASSFGQNNSPLHF.

CDR3 sequence reads: CAWGNRDTRLNSPLHF. The CDR3 DNA sequence: TGTGCCTGGGGGAATCGGGACACCAGGTTGAATTCACCCCTCCACTTT. V usage is TRBV30 and J usage is TRBJ1-6; tentative D call: TRBD1 (6 bases). The germline V gene has CDR1 GTSNPN and CDR2 SVGIG (reference sequence). The CDR3 has 16 residues. V lost 5 bases and J 7 bases, leaving 21 bases between the germline ends.

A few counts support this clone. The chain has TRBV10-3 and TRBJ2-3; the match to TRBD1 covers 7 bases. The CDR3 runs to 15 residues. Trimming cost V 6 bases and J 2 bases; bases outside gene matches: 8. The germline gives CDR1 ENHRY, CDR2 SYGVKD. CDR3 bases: TGTGCCATCAGAGGGGACAGCTCTCCCACAGATACGCAGTATTTT. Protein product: CAIRGDSSPTDTQYF.

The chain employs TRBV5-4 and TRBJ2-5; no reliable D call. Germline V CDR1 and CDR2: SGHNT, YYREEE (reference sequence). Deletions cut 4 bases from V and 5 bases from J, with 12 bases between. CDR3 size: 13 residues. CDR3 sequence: CASSGPMRETQYF. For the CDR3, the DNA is TGTGCCAGCAGCGGTCCTATGAGGGAGACCCAGTACTTC. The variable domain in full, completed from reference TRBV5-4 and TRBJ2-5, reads ETGVTQSPTHLIKTRGQQVTLRCSSQSGHNTVSWYQQALGQGPQFIFQYYREEENGRGNFPPRFSGLQFPNYSSELNVNALELDDSALYLCASSGPMRETQYFGPGTRLLVL.

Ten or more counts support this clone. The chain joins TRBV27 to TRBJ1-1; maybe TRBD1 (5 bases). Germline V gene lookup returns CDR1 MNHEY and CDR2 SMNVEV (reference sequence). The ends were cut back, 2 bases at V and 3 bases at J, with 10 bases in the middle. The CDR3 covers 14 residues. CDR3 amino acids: CASSLRGKDTEAFF. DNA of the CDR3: TGTGCCAGCAGTTTAAGGGGTAAGGACACTGAAGCTTTCTTT.

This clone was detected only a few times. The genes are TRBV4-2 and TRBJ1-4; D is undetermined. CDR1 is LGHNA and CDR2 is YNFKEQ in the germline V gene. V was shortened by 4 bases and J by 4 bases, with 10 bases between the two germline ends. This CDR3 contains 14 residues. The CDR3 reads CASSRSGVNEKLFF. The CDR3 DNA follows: TGTGCCAGCAGCCGCTCAGGTGTTAATGAAAAACTGTTTTTT.

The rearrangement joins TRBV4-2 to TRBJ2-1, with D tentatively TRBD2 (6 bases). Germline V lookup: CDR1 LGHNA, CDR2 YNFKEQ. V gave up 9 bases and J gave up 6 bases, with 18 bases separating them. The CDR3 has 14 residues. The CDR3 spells CASGWGGIGNEQFF. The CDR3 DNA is TGTGCCAGTGGATGGGGCGGGATCGGCAATGAGCAGTTCTTC.

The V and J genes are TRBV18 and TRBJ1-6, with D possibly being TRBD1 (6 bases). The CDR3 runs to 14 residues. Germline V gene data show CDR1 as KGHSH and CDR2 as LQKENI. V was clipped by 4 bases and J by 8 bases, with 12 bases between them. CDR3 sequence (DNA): TGTGCCAGCTCACTACAGGGAATCGATTCACCCCTCCACTTT. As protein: CASSLQGIDSPLHF.

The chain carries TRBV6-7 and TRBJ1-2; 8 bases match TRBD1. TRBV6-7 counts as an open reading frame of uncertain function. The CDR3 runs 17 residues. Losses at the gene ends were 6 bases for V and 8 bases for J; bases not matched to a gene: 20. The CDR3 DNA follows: TGTGCCAGCAGGGCTGGGCAGGGGGCCGCGTGGGGTATCGGCTACACCTTC. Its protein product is CASRAGQGAAWGIGYTF.